Presented here are 20 T cell receptor beta chains from one specimen sequenced in a study of glioma-infiltrating T cells. Using RNA template, CDR3s of TCR alpha and beta were amplified with iRepertoire arm-PCR. TCRdb re-called the multiplex PCR reads with MiXCR, one entry per CDR3 protein. The profile shows about 140,000 distinct CDR3 sequences, around 42% of them singletons. The sequencing input was glioma tissue, nonneoplastic brain tissue, or PBMCs (not recorded which). The receptors stem from a human donor with low-grade glioma or glioblastoma, undergoing nonglioma brain surgery, or in good health (not recorded which).

The chain joins TRBV20-1 to TRBJ2-7, with 9 bases aligning to TRBD1. There are 13 residues in the CDR3. Trimming cost V 7 bases and J 5 bases; bases outside gene matches: 9. Germline V gives CDR1 DFQATT, CDR2 SNEGSKA (reference sequence). This chain's CDR3 is CSVPRTGVDEQYF. In nucleotides, the CDR3 is TGCAGTGTTCCGAGGACAGGGGTCGACGAGCAGTACTTC.

This clonotype was observed a handful of times. The V and J genes are TRBV4-2 and TRBJ2-7, with D unresolved. The length of the CDR3 is 14 residues. The germline gives CDR1 LGHNA, CDR2 YNFKEQ. Deletions cut 0 bases from V and 2 bases from J, with 8 bases between. The CDR3: CASSQDAGTYEQYF. CDR3 sequence (DNA): TGTGCCAGCAGCCAAGATGCCGGTACCTACGAGCAGTACTTC.

The table lists this clonotype with a few counts. CDR3 residues: CASSFRVWGNYEQYF. CDR3 nucleotides: TGTGCCAGCAGTTTTCGGGTTTGGGGGAACTACGAGCAGTACTTC. The chain uses TRBV27 and TRBJ2-7; the D gene could be TRBD1 or TRBD2 (5 bases each). The CDR3 consists of 15 residues. CDR1 is MNHEY and CDR2 is SMNVEV in the germline V gene (reference sequence). V shed 3 bases and J shed 3 bases, with 15 bases lying between them.

Only a few counts were recorded for this clonotype. The genes are TRBV4-2 and TRBJ2-3, with D perhaps matching TRBD2 (5 bases). The CDR3 totals 17 residues. CDR1 is LGHNA and CDR2 is YNFKEQ in the germline V gene. V lost 1 base and J 3 bases, leaving 17 bases between the germline ends. In DNA, the CDR3 is TGTGCCAGCAGCCAAGGTGAACAAATAGCGATAACAGATACGCAGTATTTT. Translation gives CASSQGEQIAITDTQYF.

The chain employs TRBV6-1 and TRBJ2-3, with D possibly being TRBD1 or TRBD2 (5 bases each). Trimming removed 8 bases at V and 2 bases at J, with 11 bases between. There are 13 residues in the CDR3. CDR1 and CDR2 (germline): MNHNS, SASEGT. In DNA form, the CDR3 reads TGTGCCAGCCGGGACGGGAACACAGATACGCAGTATTTT. This sequence encodes CASRDGNTDTQYF.

The sample holds a few counts of this clonotype. The rearrangement uses TRBV10-3 and TRBJ1-1, with a weak D call TRBD1 (5 bases). Germline lookup yields CDR1 ENHRY and CDR2 SYGVKD. CDR3 length: 13 residues. V lost 4 bases and J 3 bases, leaving 9 bases between the germline ends. DNA for the CDR3: TGTGCCATCAGTGGGGGGTCCGACACTGAAGCTTTCTTT. Encoded protein: CAISGGSDTEAFF.

The chain recombines TRBV27 with TRBJ1-5, with D perhaps TRBD1 (5 bases). The CDR3 is made up of 13 amino acids. Germline V lookup: CDR1 MNHEY, CDR2 SMNVEV (reference sequence). The V end lost 10 bases, the J end lost 7 bases, and 17 bases lay between the germline ends. The CDR3 reads CATKDRGAQPQHF. For the CDR3, the DNA is TGTGCCACCAAAGACAGAGGAGCCCAGCCCCAGCATTTT.

Turning to this clonotype: A much larger clone lies a single base off, so this may be a read error. This chain links TRBV27 with TRBJ1-2; D unresolved. The V and J ends lost 5 bases and 4 bases respectively, with 14 bases between them. Per the germline V gene, CDR1 is MNHEY and CDR2 is SMNVEV (reference sequence). The CDR3 sequence is 14 residues long. The CDR3 DNA is TGTGCCAGCAGTAGAGACGGACTGGGCTATGGCTACACCTTC. Translated, it gives CASSRDGLGYGYTF.

This clonotype was recorded once. One end of the junction fails to match germline, which may point to a read error. The chain is built from TRBV7-9 and TRBJ2-3, with D perhaps matching TRBD1 or TRBD2 (5 bases each). CDR1 SEHNR and CDR2 FQNEAQ come from the germline V gene (reference sequence). The CDR3 contains 14 residues. The CDR3 bases are TGTGCCAGCAGCTTAGCCGGGACGACAGATAAGCAGTATTTT. As protein: CASSLAGTTDKQYF. The whole variable domain, filled in from reference TRBV7-9 and TRBJ2-3, reads DTGVSQNPRHKITKRGQNVTFRCDPISEHNRLYWYRQTLGQGPEFLTYFQNEAQLEKSRLLSDRFSAERPKGSFSTLEIQRTEQGDSAMYLCASSLAGTTDKQYFGPGTRLTVL.

The chain uses TRBV4-2 and TRBJ2-5; TRBD1 agrees at 11 bases. The CDR3 length is 17 residues. Per the germline V gene, CDR1 is LGHNA and CDR2 is YNFKEQ. Trimming cost V 1 base and J 1 base; bases outside gene matches: 5. As DNA, the CDR3 is TGTGCCAGCAGCCAAGGAGAGGGACAGGGGGGCCAAGAGACCCAGTACTTC. This sequence encodes CASSQGEGQGGQETQYF.

This clonotype was seen only a few times. The CDR3 bases are TGTGCCAGCAGCGAACTGGGGGGCAGGGAGTACTTC. It codes for CASSELGGREYF. V and J are TRBV5-5 and TRBJ2-7, with D tentatively TRBD1 or TRBD2 (6 bases each). The germline V and J ends were trimmed by 4 bases and 11 bases, with 16 bases remaining between them. The CDR3 is made up of 12 amino acids. In germline, CDR1 is SGHKS, CDR2 YYEKEE (reference sequence).

The chain combines TRBV18 with TRBJ2-7; no clear D gene. Germline CDR1 is KGHSH and CDR2 is LQKENI. V gave up 3 bases and J gave up 3 bases, with 12 bases separating them. The CDR3 totals 14 residues. The CDR3 loop is CASSPSGEVYEQYF. In DNA form, the CDR3 reads TGTGCCAGCTCACCGAGTGGCGAGGTCTACGAGCAGTACTTC.

This clonotype was seen a handful of times. V and J are TRBV14 and TRBJ2-3; unclear D gene. V gave up 0 bases and J gave up 2 bases, with 6 bases separating them. The CDR3 length is 14 residues. CDR1 is SGHDN and CDR2 is FVKESK in the germline V gene. The CDR3 is CASSQDVDTDTQYF. The CDR3 DNA sequence: TGTGCCAGCAGCCAAGATGTGGACACAGATACGCAGTATTTT.

The V gene is TRBV7-2, the J gene TRBJ2-7, with D uncertain. V lost 3 bases and J 1 base, leaving 7 bases between the germline ends. The CDR3 loop spans 13 amino acids. Per germline, CDR1 SGHTA and CDR2 FQGNSA. This CDR3 reads CASSFGPSYEQYF. For the CDR3, the DNA is TGTGCCAGCAGCTTCGGACCATCCTACGAGCAGTACTTC.

The V and J genes are TRBV6-5 and TRBJ2-4; TRBD1 agrees at 7 bases. Germline V gene data show CDR1 as MNHEY and CDR2 as SVGAGI. The CDR3 loop spans 13 amino acids. The V gene end was trimmed by 6 bases and the J gene end by 4 bases; junction bases not matched to a gene: 3. The CDR3 protein is CASRTGQKNIQYF. The CDR3 nucleotides read TGTGCCAGCAGGACGGGACAGAAAAACATTCAGTACTTC.

This clonotype was seen a few times. The rearrangement links TRBV6-1 to TRBJ2-7, with D tentatively TRBD1 or TRBD2 (7 bases each). The V and J ends lost 2 bases and 3 bases respectively, with 14 bases between them. This CDR3 has 15 amino acids. Per germline, CDR1 MNHNS and CDR2 SASEGT. The CDR3 reads CASSERPGGVYEQYF. The CDR3 DNA reads as TGTGCCAGCAGTGAAAGGCCAGGGGGGGTCTACGAGCAGTACTTC.

The gene calls are TRBV6-1 and TRBJ1-1; 9 nucleotides align to TRBD1. The CDR3 is 15 residues long. V shed 4 bases, J shed 0 bases, and the junction held 3 bases outside the gene matches. CDR1 and CDR2 (germline): MNHNS, SASEGT. CDR3: CASSAGTGMNTEAFF. The CDR3 nucleotides read TGTGCCAGCAGTGCCGGGACAGGGATGAACACTGAAGCTTTCTTT.

This clonotype was counted many times. The chain couples TRBV14 to TRBJ2-7; 10 bases agree with TRBD1. Per germline, CDR1 SGHDN and CDR2 FVKESK. V dropped 8 bases and J dropped 2; count of bases not matched to a gene: 0. The CDR3 runs 12 residues. The CDR3 coding sequence is TGTGCCAGCGGACAGGGGGCCTACGAGCAGTACTTC. Protein sequence: CASGQGAYEQYF.

Comment on this clonotype: At one end the junction does not follow the germline gene, possibly because of a read error. This chain uses TRBV6-5 with TRBJ1-5; D gene ambiguous. The CDR3 is 17 residues long. Germline V gene data show CDR1 as MNHEY and CDR2 as SVGAGI. The CDR3 here is CASSLGQDRIGNQLQHF. The CDR3 DNA is TGTGCCAGCAGTTTAGGGCAAGACCGTATAGGCAATCAGCTCCAGCATTTT.

The J gene is TRBJ2-1, the V gene TRBV15; D ambiguous. Trimming removed 1 base from V and 4 bases from J, with 20 bases in between. From germline, CDR1 is LNHNV and CDR2 YYDKDF (reference sequence). CDR3 length equals 18 residues. The CDR3 DNA sequence: TGTGCCACCAGCAGAGGAGGCAGGCTCAATATAAAATACAATGAGCAGTTCTTC. It encodes CATSRGGRLNIKYNEQFF.